Listed below are T cell receptor beta chains from one sample, sequenced in a study of cytomegalovirus exposure and HLA in healthy donors. Sequenced by immunoSEQ multiplex PCR; TCRdb stores in-frame clones only, minus some. The table includes approximately 130,000 clones, roughly 79% detected once. The specimen was PBMCs. The source of these receptors is a male donor in good health and CMV-seronegative. The CDR3 runs from the conserved cysteine through the conserved F or W. Each record gives: clone size, J gene, D gene, V gene, CDR3 DNA, CDR3 protein. The D gene is left open where the match is weak. Rows give clone size only sometimes, using once, few, many, or a class for an expanded clone.

clone_size: NA
j_call: TRBJ2-3
d_call: TRBD2
v_call: TRBV27
cdr3_nt: TGTGCCAGCAGCCGAACTAGCGGGGCCTTGGGAAATACGCAGTATTTT
cdr3_aa: CASSRTSGALGNTQYF

clone_size: NA
j_call: TRBJ2-6
d_call: TRBD1
v_call: TRBV19
cdr3_nt: TGTGCCAGTAGTACACCGGACAGGGTAATTGGGGCCAACGTCCTGACTTTC
cdr3_aa: CASSTPDRVIGANVLTF

clone_size: NA
j_call: TRBJ2-3
d_call: TRBD2
v_call: TRBV6-4
cdr3_nt: TGTGCCAGCTCGCCTCTAGCGGGGCTCTCCACAGATACGCAGTATTTT
cdr3_aa: CASSPLAGLSTDTQYF

clone_size: NA
j_call: TRBJ1-3
d_call: NA
v_call: TRBV30
cdr3_nt: TGTGCCTGGAGTCCGAAACCACTCTCTGGAAACACCATATATTTT
cdr3_aa: CAWSPKPLSGNTIYF

clone_size: once
j_call: TRBJ2-7
d_call: TRBD1
v_call: TRBV4-3
cdr3_nt: TGCGCCAGCAGCCAAGGGACAGGGGGAAAGGTCTACGAGCAGTACTTC
cdr3_aa: CASSQGTGGKVYEQYF

clone_size: NA
j_call: TRBJ1-2
d_call: NA
v_call: TRBV7-2
cdr3_nt: TGTGCCAGCAGCTTAGGCACAGGGTACTATGGCTACACCTTC
cdr3_aa: CASSLGTGYYGYTF

clone_size: NA
j_call: TRBJ1-2
d_call: TRBD1
v_call: TRBV19
cdr3_nt: TGTGCCAGTATCAAGCGAAGGGTCGGGACAGGGGGGGGGAGTTACTATGGCTACACCTTC
cdr3_aa: CASIKRRVGTGGGSYYGYTF

clone_size: NA
j_call: TRBJ1-2
d_call: NA
v_call: TRBV28
cdr3_nt: TGTGCCAGCAGCATGACACGTACTAACTATGGCTACACCTTC
cdr3_aa: CASSMTRTNYGYTF

clone_size: NA
j_call: TRBJ2-7
d_call: NA
v_call: TRBV6-5
cdr3_nt: TGTGCCAGCAGGATCAGTTTGGCCTACGAGCAGTACTTC
cdr3_aa: CASRISLAYEQYF

clone_size: once
j_call: TRBJ1-1
d_call: NA
v_call: TRBV7-2
cdr3_nt: TGTGCCAGCAGCTCCCTTGGAGAGAACACTGAAGCTTTCTTT
cdr3_aa: CASSSLGENTEAFF

clone_size: NA
j_call: TRBJ2-5
d_call: NA
v_call: TRBV11-2
cdr3_nt: TGTGCCAGCAGCATCGTCGAGACCCAGTACTTC
cdr3_aa: CASSIVETQYF

clone_size: NA
j_call: TRBJ1-5
d_call: NA
v_call: TRBV5-6
cdr3_nt: TGTGCCAGCAGCTTGCGGGGTTATAGCAATCAGCCCCAGCATTTT
cdr3_aa: CASSLRGYSNQPQHF

clone_size: NA
j_call: TRBJ1-4
d_call: NA
v_call: TRBV11-2
cdr3_nt: TGTGCCAGCAGCTTAGTGGGGGGTGTTCATGAAAAACTGTTTTTT
cdr3_aa: CASSLVGGVHEKLFF

clone_size: NA
j_call: TRBJ1-2
d_call: NA
v_call: TRBV27
cdr3_nt: TGTGCCAGCAGTTTGGCAGGGGATGACTATGGCTACACCTTC
cdr3_aa: CASSLAGDDYGYTF

clone_size: NA
j_call: TRBJ2-1
d_call: TRBD2
v_call: TRBV2
cdr3_nt: TGTGCCAGCACTGCAGGACTAGCGGGGATCGATGAGCAGTTCTTC
cdr3_aa: CASTAGLAGIDEQFF

clone_size: NA
j_call: TRBJ2-1
d_call: NA
v_call: TRBV30
cdr3_nt: TGTGCCTGGGTTCCGATCAGCTCCTACAATGAGCAGTTCTTC
cdr3_aa: CAWVPISSYNEQFF

clone_size: NA
j_call: TRBJ1-5
d_call: TRBD1
v_call: TRBV7-6
cdr3_nt: TGTGCCAGCAGCCCCGGGACAGGGAGGAATCAGCCCCAGCATTTT
cdr3_aa: CASSPGTGRNQPQHF

clone_size: NA
j_call: TRBJ1-2
d_call: TRBD1
v_call: TRBV15
cdr3_nt: TGTGCCACCAGCAGAGATCTTTCGACAGGGTTTCACTATGGCTACACCTTC
cdr3_aa: CATSRDLSTGFHYGYTF

clone_size: few
j_call: TRBJ2-7
d_call: TRBD1
v_call: TRBV5-1
cdr3_nt: TGCGCCAGCAGGTTTGACAGGGACGAGCAGTACTTC
cdr3_aa: CASRFDRDEQYF